The 19 T cell receptor beta chains listed next were all sequenced from one sample in a study of persistence of HIV-infected CD4 T cells. The antigens these receptors bind are not known. The stimulus was lysate of CMV-infected fibroblasts, about 10 ug/mL. Responding CD4+ T cells were sorted by upregulation of both CD40 ligand and CD69. The immunoSEQ assay was version 4, run in survey mode. The method was immunoSEQ multiplex PCR; TCRdb's version includes in-frame clones alone and lacks a portion of them. The sample records over 15,000 clones, 65% being singletons. This material consisted of CD4+ T cells sorted from PBMCs after roughly 18-hour stimulation, taken from a patient who received antiretroviral therapy. The receptors shown here come from an adult woman with HIV who was CMV-seropositive.

This chain joins TRBV9 and TRBJ1-3, with D uncertain. CDR1 SGDLS and CDR2 YYNGEE come from the germline V gene. V shed 4 bases and J shed 1 base, with 12 bases lying between them. The CDR3 loop spans 15 amino acids. Written as DNA, the CDR3 is TGTGCCAGCAGCAGAGGAGGGTTGTCTGGAAACACCATATATTTT. Its protein is CASSRGGLSGNTIYF. Based on the CDR3 plus reference TRBV9 and TRBJ1-3, the full variable domain is DSGVTQTPKHLITATGQRVTLRCSPRSGDLSVYWYQQSLDQGLQFLIQYYNGEERAKGNILERFSAQQFPDLHSELNLSSLELGDSALYFCASSRGGLSGNTIYFGEGSWLTVV.

This clone was recorded a few times. This CDR3 reads CASSLGVQNIQYF. CDR3 nucleotides: TGCGCCAGCAGCTTGGGGGTCCAAAACATTCAGTACTTC. The J gene is TRBJ2-4, the V gene TRBV5-1, with D unresolved. CDR3 length: 13 amino acids. Germline V CDR1 and CDR2: SGHRS, YFSETQ. With 0 bases removed from V and 5 bases from J, the gap between germline ends came to 6 bases.

This chain joins TRBV20-1 and TRBJ1-6; 7 nucleotides agree with TRBD1. J lost 9 bases, V lost 3 bases, and 8 bases had no gene match. Per germline, CDR1 DFQATT and CDR2 SNEGSKA (reference sequence). The CDR3 extends over 14 amino acids. The CDR3 loop reads CSASYPGGSSPLHF. CDR3 DNA sequence: TGCAGTGCTAGTTATCCAGGGGGAAGTTCACCCCTCCACTTT.

Concerning this clone: Different DNA sequences within this sample yield the same CDR3. This rearrangement joins TRBV7-6 to TRBJ1-1; TRBD1 might be the D (5 bases). The ends were cut back, 2 bases at V and 5 bases at J, with 12 bases in the middle. CDR1 and CDR2 from the germline V gene are SGHVS and FNYEAQ. The CDR3 length is 14 residues. Here the CDR3 DNA reads TGTGCCAGCAGCTTATCTCGGGGCAAGACTGAAGCTTTCTTT. Translated: CASSLSRGKTEAFF.

This rearrangement joins TRBV19 to TRBJ2-2; D is undetermined. Germline V gene sequence: CDR1 LNHDA, CDR2 SQIVND (reference sequence). V shed 1 base and J shed 7 bases, with 7 bases lying between them. CDR3 length: 13 amino acids. The CDR3 spells CASSIGVNGELFF. The CDR3 DNA reads as TGTGCCAGTAGTATAGGGGTCAACGGGGAGCTGTTTTTT.

This chain joins TRBV29-1 and TRBJ1-2; D call uncertain. The CDR3 is made up of 12 amino acids. CDR1 and CDR2 (germline): SQVTM, ANQGSEA. V lost 7 bases to trimming and J lost 8 bases, with 17 bases between them. This CDR3 reads CSDLRGIGGYTF. CDR3 nucleotides: TGCAGCGATCTGAGAGGGATAGGGGGCTACACCTTC. The entire variable domain, with the rest obtained from reference TRBV29-1 and TRBJ1-2, is as follows: SAVISQKPSRDICQRGTSLTIQCQVDSQVTMMFWYRQQPGQSLTLIATANQGSEATYESGFVIDKFPISRPNLTFSTLTVSNMSPEDSSIYLCSDLRGIGGYTFGSGTRLTVV.

The chain joins TRBV19 to TRBJ1-1; no clear D. The CDR3 contains 14 residues. Germline-derived CDR1 and CDR2 are LNHDA and SQIVND (reference sequence). Trimming pared 6 bases from V and 3 bases from J, leaving 14 bases between. CDR3 coding DNA: TGTGCCAGTAGCGCAACTCCAGGTTACACTGAAGCTTTCTTT. The encoded protein is CASSATPGYTEAFF.

V gene TRBV5-1 combines with J gene TRBJ2-5, with TRBD1 identical over 12 bases. V was pared by 4 bases and J by 9 bases, with 13 bases of the junction left unmatched. Germline loops: CDR1 SGHRS, CDR2 YFSETQ. This CDR3 region has 16 residues. CDR3 region: CASSIPGTGGRGPQYF. The CDR3 coding sequence is TGCGCCAGCAGCATCCCCGGGACAGGGGGCCGGGGCCCCCAGTACTTC.

The chain couples TRBV3-1 (or the pseudogene TRBV3-2) to TRBJ2-7; D gene unclear. Germline V gene sequence: CDR1 LGHDT, CDR2 YNNKEL (reference sequence). This CDR3 is built from 14 residues. Trimming pared 2 bases from V and 1 base from J, leaving 9 bases between. CDR3: CASSQIGRSYEQYF. CDR3 DNA sequence: TGTGCCAGCAGCCAAATTGGCAGATCCTACGAGCAGTACTTC.

This clone appeared a few times. The rearrangement uses TRBV5-1 and TRBJ2-1; 9 bases map to TRBD2. CDR1 is SGHRS and CDR2 is YFSETQ in the germline V gene. This CDR3 is built from 16 residues. V lost 3 bases to trimming and J lost 9 bases; unmatched junction nucleotides: 13. The CDR3 region has the DNA TGCGCCAGCAGCTCCCCCTCAGCGGGGGGACAAGGTGAGCAGTTCTTC. This codes for CASSSPSAGGQGEQFF.

This clone was detected only a few times. The chain joins TRBV19 to TRBJ2-1; D gene uncertain. CDR3 length: 15 amino acids. Germline assignment: CDR1 LNHDA and CDR2 SQIVND (reference sequence). The ends were cut back, 1 base at V and 0 bases at J, with 7 bases in the middle. CDR3 protein: CASSIGQNSYNEQFF. Here the CDR3 DNA reads TGTGCCAGTAGTATAGGACAAAACTCCTACAATGAGCAGTTCTTC.

This chain joins TRBV14 and TRBJ2-1, with unresolved D. Per the germline V gene, CDR1 is SGHDN and CDR2 is FVKESK. The CDR3 is 14 amino acids. Trimming removed 1 base from V and 5 bases from J, with 9 bases in between. The CDR3 spells CASSQATTHNEQFF. In nucleotides, the CDR3 is TGTGCCAGCAGCCAAGCTACCACGCACAATGAGCAGTTCTTC.

The rearrangement uses TRBV19 and TRBJ2-3; 11 nucleotides line up with TRBD2. V trimming: 4 bases; J trimming: 1 base; junction bases outside the gene matches: 13. CDR1 and CDR2 (germline): LNHDA, SQIVND (reference sequence). The CDR3 length is 19 residues. This chain's CDR3 is CASSRASGGLLDRTDTQYF. CDR3 nucleotides: TGTGCCAGTAGTAGGGCTAGCGGGGGGCTTCTAGATCGCACAGATACGCAGTATTTT.

The rearrangement uses TRBV19 and TRBJ1-3, with D possibly matching TRBD1 (5 bases). The CDR3 length is 15 residues. Germline lookup yields CDR1 LNHDA and CDR2 SQIVND (reference sequence). Trimming removed 4 bases at V and 3 bases at J, with 13 bases between. The CDR3 loop is CASSNKQAFGNTIYF. CDR3 coding DNA: TGTGCCAGTAGTAACAAACAGGCGTTTGGAAACACCATATATTTT. The complete variable domain, with remaining parts taken from reference TRBV19 and TRBJ1-3, reads DGGITQSPKYLFRKEGQNVTLSCEQNLNHDAMYWYRQDPGQGLRLIYYSQIVNDFQKGDIAEGYSVSREKKESFPLTVTSAQKNPTAFYLCASSNKQAFGNTIYFGEGSWLTVV.

The J gene is TRBJ2-1, the V gene TRBV29-1; possibly TRBD1 or TRBD2 for D (6 bases each). This CDR3 has 15 amino acids. Germline V gives CDR1 SQVTM, CDR2 ANQGSEA. V was trimmed by 1 base and J by 4 bases, leaving 14 bases between them. The CDR3 DNA sequence: TGCAGCGTTGAAGTCGGGGGCAGGGGATACAATGAGCAGTTCTTC. Translation gives CSVEVGGRGYNEQFF.

This clone was found a few times. The genes are TRBV6-6 and TRBJ2-7; D is unclear. Between the trimmed V and J ends, which lost 2 bases and 5 bases, there was a span of 10 bases. CDR1 is MNHNY and CDR2 is SVGAGI in the germline V gene (reference sequence). The CDR3 contains 13 residues. The CDR3 spells CASSYGREHEQYV. CDR3 DNA sequence: TGTGCCAGCAGTTACGGACGAGAGCACGAGCAGTACGTC.

This clone turned up a few times. The chain combines TRBV5-1 with TRBJ1-3, with no clear D. This CDR3 is 15 amino acids long. Germline V lookup: CDR1 SGHRS, CDR2 YFSETQ. V was trimmed by 5 bases and J by 0 bases, leaving 12 bases between them. The CDR3 region is CASSPALSSGNTIYF. CDR3 sequence (DNA): TGCGCCAGCAGTCCAGCTCTAAGCTCTGGAAACACCATATATTTT.

This clone was seen more than once but under ten times. The rearrangement links TRBV5-1 to TRBJ1-4; possibly TRBD1 for D (5 bases). V lost 4 bases to trimming and J lost 7 bases, with 14 bases between them. CDR3 length: 14 residues. Looked up from germline, CDR1 is SGHRS and CDR2 is YFSETQ. CDR3 DNA: TGCGCCAGCAGCACCCAGGGAAGGGGTGAAAAACTGTTTTTT. It is translated as CASSTQGRGEKLFF.

The V gene is TRBV4-2, the J gene TRBJ2-5, with a weak D call TRBD1 (5 bases). V was shortened by 3 bases and J by 0 bases, with 8 bases between the two germline ends. This CDR3 is 14 amino acids long. Germline values: CDR1 LGHNA, CDR2 YNFKEQ. The CDR3 loop is CASSQGQYQETQYF. For the CDR3, the DNA is TGTGCCAGCAGCCAGGGGCAGTACCAAGAGACCCAGTACTTC.